This TCR beta chain was recovered during a study of T cell repertoires in cytomegalovirus infection. TCRdb reprocessed the reads via MiXCR and lists one record per CDR3 protein. The sample holds 800,000 to 950,000 distinct CDR3 sequences, around a third seen once. The V gene's germline CDR1 is LNHDA and CDR2 SQIVND (reference sequence). The CDR3 consists of 16 residues. Comments on this clonotype: Its antigen is as yet unknown. Germline is not matched at one junction end, which may reflect a read error.

This TCR came from a human donor in good health (CMV status not recorded). Some clones in this sample may be carry-over from other donors' samples. Material: cultured CD8+ T cells from PBMCs, obtained from culture after CMV antigen stimulation. V and J are TRBV19 and TRBJ2-1; TRBD2 aligns across 14 bases. CDR3 nucleotides: TGTGTCAGTAGTATCAGGACTAGCGGGGGGCTCAATGAGCAGTTCTTC. Encoded protein: CVSSIRTSGGLNEQFF.